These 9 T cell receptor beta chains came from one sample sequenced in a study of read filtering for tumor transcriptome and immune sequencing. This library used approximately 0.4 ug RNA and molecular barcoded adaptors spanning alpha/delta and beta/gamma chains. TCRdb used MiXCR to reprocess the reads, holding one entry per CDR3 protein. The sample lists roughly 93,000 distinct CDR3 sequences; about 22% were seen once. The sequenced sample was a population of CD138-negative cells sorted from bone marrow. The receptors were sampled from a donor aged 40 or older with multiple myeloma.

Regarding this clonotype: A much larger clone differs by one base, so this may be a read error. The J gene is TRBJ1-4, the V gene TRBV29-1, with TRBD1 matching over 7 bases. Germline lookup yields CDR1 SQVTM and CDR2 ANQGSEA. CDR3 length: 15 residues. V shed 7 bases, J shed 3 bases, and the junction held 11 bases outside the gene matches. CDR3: CSAGIEQGPNEKLFF. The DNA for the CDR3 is TGCAGCGCAGGAATCGAACAGGGGCCTAATGAAAAACTGTTTTTT. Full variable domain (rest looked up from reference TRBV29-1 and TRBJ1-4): SAVISQKPSRDICQRGTSLTIQCQVDSQVTMMFWYRQQPGQSLTLIATANQGSEATYESGFVIDKFPISRPNLTFSTLTVSNMSPEDSSIYLCSAGIEQGPNEKLFFGSGTQLSVL.

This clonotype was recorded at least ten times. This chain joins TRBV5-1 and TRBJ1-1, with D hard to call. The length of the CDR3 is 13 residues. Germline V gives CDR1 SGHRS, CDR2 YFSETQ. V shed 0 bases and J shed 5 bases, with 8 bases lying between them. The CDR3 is CASSLGGETEAFF. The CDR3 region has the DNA TGCGCCAGCAGCTTGGGCGGGGAAACTGAAGCTTTCTTT.

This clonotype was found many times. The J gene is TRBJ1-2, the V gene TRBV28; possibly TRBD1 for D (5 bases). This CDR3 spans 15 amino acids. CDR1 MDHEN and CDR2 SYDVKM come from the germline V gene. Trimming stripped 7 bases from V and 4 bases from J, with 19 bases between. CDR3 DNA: TGTGCCAGCACCCTACAGGCTTCCTTGAGCTATGGCTACACCTTC. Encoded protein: CASTLQASLSYGYTF.

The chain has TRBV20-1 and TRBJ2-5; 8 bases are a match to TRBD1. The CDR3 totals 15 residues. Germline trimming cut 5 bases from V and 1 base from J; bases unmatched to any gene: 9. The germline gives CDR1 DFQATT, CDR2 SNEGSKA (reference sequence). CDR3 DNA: TGCAGTGCTTGGTGGGACAGGACCTTCCAAGAGACCCAGTACTTC. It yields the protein CSAWWDRTFQETQYF.

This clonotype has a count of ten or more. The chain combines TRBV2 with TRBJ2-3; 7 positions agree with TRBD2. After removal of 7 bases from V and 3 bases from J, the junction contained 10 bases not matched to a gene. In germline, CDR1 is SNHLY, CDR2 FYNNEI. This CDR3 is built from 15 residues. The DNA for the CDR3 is TGTGCCAGCACCGAACGACTAGCAAAGACAGATACGCAGTATTTT. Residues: CASTERLAKTDTQYF.

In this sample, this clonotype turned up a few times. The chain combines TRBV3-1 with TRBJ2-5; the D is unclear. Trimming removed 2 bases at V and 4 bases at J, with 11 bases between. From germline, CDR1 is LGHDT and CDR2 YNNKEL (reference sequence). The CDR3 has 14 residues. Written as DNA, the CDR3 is TGTGCCAGCAGCCAAAATTCAGGATTAGAGACCCAGTACTTC. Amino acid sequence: CASSQNSGLETQYF.

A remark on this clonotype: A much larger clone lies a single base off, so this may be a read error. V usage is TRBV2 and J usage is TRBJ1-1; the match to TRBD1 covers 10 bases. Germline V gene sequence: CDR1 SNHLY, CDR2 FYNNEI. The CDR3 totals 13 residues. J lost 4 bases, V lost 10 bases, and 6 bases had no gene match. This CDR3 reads CANVGQGTTEAFF. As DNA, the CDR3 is TGTGCCAACGTGGGACAGGGGACCACTGAAGCTTTCTTT.

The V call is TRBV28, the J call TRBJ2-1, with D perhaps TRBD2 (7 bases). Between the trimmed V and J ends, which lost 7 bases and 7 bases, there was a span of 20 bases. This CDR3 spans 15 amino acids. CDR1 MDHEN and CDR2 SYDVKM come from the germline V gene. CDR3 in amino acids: CASTYRGAGRNEQFF. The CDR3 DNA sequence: TGTGCCAGCACCTATCGGGGGGCGGGGAGGAATGAGCAGTTCTTC.

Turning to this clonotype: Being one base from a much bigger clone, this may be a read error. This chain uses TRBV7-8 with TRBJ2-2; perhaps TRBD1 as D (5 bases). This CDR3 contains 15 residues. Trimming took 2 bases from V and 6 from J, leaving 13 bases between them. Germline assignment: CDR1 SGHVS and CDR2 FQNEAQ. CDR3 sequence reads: CASSLRQFTAGELFF. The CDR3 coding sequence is TGTGCCAGCAGCTTACGACAGTTCACGGCCGGGGAGCTGTTTTTT.